This TCR beta chain was obtained from a study of T cell responses to AZD1222 COVID-19 vaccine. Germline V gene sequence: CDR1 KGHSH, CDR2 LQKENI. This CDR3 contains 13 residues. Trimming took 1 base from V and 6 from J, leaving 6 bases between them. Generated by immunoSEQ multiplex PCR, the TCRdb table keeps only in-frame clones and is missing some. This table holds under 50,000 clones, around 90% found once. Sequencing used peripheral blood, obtained 28 days after the second dose of the MenACWY control vaccine. The chain combines TRBV18 with TRBJ2-2; no reliable D call. The TCR was taken from an adult who received the MenACWY meningococcal vaccine as a control. This chain's CDR3 is CASSPQGAGELFF. In nucleotides, the CDR3 is TGTGCCAGCTCACCACAGGGTGCCGGGGAGCTGTTTTTT.